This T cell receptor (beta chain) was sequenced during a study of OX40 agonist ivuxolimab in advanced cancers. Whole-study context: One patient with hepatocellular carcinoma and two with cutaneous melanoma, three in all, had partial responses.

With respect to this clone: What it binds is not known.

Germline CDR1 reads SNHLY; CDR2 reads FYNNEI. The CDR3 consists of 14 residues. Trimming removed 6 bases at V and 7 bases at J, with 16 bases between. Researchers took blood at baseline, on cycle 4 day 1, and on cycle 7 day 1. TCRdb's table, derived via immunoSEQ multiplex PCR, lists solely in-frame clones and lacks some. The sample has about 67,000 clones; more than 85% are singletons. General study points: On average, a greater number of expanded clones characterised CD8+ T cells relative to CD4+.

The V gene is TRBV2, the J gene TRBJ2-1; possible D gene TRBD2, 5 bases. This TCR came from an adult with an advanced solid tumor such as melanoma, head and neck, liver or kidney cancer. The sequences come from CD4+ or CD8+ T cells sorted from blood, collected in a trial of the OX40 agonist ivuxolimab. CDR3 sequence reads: CASSDGRDPNEQFF. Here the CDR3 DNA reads TGTGCCAGCAGCGACGGACGGGATCCGAATGAGCAGTTCTTC.